One and the same sample provided the 6 T cell receptor beta chains below, sequenced in a study of stem cell transplantation in POMP-related autoinflammatory disease. The data were produced by immunoSEQ multiplex PCR, yet TCRdb's version contains in-frame clones alone and is incomplete. The table includes about 10,000 clones, more than 85% detected once. Whole-study findings and limits: A trend toward lower repertoire diversity and greater clonality appeared in every analyzed T-cell subset of PRAID patients. Fewer unique TRB V-J gene pairings were identified in patients with PRAID.

For these receptors, no antigen is known. The sample was CD8+ T cells from PBMCs, taken before stem cell transplantation. Every receptor here comes from a human donor with POMP-related autoinflammation and immune dysregulation (PRAID).

The CDR3 region is CASEQGLNTEAFF. DNA for the CDR3: TGTGCCAGCGAACAGGGTTTGAACACTGAAGCTTTCTTT. The chain uses TRBV5-6 and TRBJ1-1; a possible D gene is TRBD1 (6 bases). V gave up 7 bases and J gave up 0 bases, with 10 bases separating them. Germline V gene sequence: CDR1 SGHDT, CDR2 YYEEEE. The CDR3 covers 13 residues.

This clone has only a few counts. The chain has TRBV27 and TRBJ1-6; D call uncertain. The CDR3 length is 12 residues. Germline V gene sequence: CDR1 MNHEY, CDR2 SMNVEV (reference sequence). V lost 6 bases and J 14 bases, leaving 14 bases between the germline ends. DNA for the CDR3: TGTGCCAGCAGGGGTGGAGGGTTAACCCTCCACTTT. This encodes CASRGGGLTLHF.

Only one count was recorded for this clone. The V and J genes are TRBV11-2 and TRBJ1-5; 7 nucleotides agree with TRBD1. The CDR3 length is 14 residues. Germline CDR1 and CDR2: SGHAT and FQNNGV. The V segment lost 1 base and the J segment 5 bases; nucleotides outside the gene matches: 2. The CDR3 nucleotides are TGTGCCAGCAGCTTAGTAGGGGGCGATCAGCCCCAGCATTTT. Protein: CASSLVGGDQPQHF.

This chain links TRBV27 with TRBJ1-2, with 10 bases identical to TRBD1. V lost 4 bases to trimming and J lost 8 bases; unmatched junction nucleotides: 7. Germline CDR1 is MNHEY and CDR2 is SMNVEV (reference sequence). The CDR3 extends over 14 amino acids. This CDR3 is CASSSRGTGVGYTF. CDR3 nucleotide sequence: TGTGCCAGCAGTTCCCGAGGGACAGGGGTGGGCTACACCTTC.

This chain joins TRBV5-1 and TRBJ2-5; TRBD1 matches 7 bases. The CDR3 extends over 14 amino acids. Germline V gene data show CDR1 as SGHRS and CDR2 as YFSETQ. The V and J ends lost 2 bases and 5 bases, in that order; junction bases with no gene match: 6. The DNA of the CDR3 is TGCGCCAGCAGCTTCTACAGGGGTAGGGAGACCCAGTACTTC. Amino acids: CASSFYRGRETQYF.

The chain is built from TRBV7-2 and TRBJ2-1, with TRBD2 matching over 10 bases. The CDR3 has 17 residues. With 5 bases clipped from V and 1 base from J, the junction kept 8 bases outside the gene matches. Germline CDR1 reads SGHTA; CDR2 reads FQGNSA. The CDR3 here is CASSRRPLAGSYNEQFF. In nucleotides, the CDR3 is TGTGCCAGCAGCCGACGCCCACTAGCGGGGTCCTACAATGAGCAGTTCTTC. The whole variable domain, filled in from reference TRBV7-2 and TRBJ2-1, reads GAGVSQSPSNKVTEKGKDVELRCDPISGHTALYWYRQSLGQGLEFLIYFQGNSAPDKSGLPSDRFSAERTGGSVSTLTIQRTQQEDSAVYLCASSRRPLAGSYNEQFFGPGTRLTVL.